Sequencing of this T cell receptor (beta chain) was carried out in a study of T cell responses to AZD1222 COVID-19 vaccine (dated by TCRdb to the early 2020s). Describing the broader study: AZD1222 recipients given second doses at about 4 weeks or at about 12 weeks were pooled, since spike-specific TCR depth and breadth were not found to differ between the two schedules. TCR sequencing was performed for approximately 240 trial participants, of whom roughly 200 were given two doses of AZD1222 and some 25 were given two doses of MenACWY control vaccine. Trial participants were enrolled by age into 18-55, 56-69 and 70-plus year subgroups, with about 150, 27 and 61 TCR-sequenced participants respectively. Paper-wide results and their limitations: The 56-69-year group was small, and its depth increase did not reach significance, likely because of low power. The whole spike protein was spanned by vaccine-associated CD4 TCRs, and dominant responses were seen in regions 160-218 and 743-854. Conclusions about previously exposed vaccinees were limited because only six AZD1222 recipients were SARS-CoV-2 seropositive at baseline. Participants were mostly white British, with more females than males. The authors suggested clonal diversity may have been underestimated. Reportedly, almost half of the unique spike-specific TCRs recognized epitopes lying outside the regions that are mutated in the B.1.351 and B.1.1.7 variants. Because no day 14 peak-response samples were available, repertoires were characterized only after the peak T cell response. Spike-specific TCR breadth and depth rose significantly after two AZD1222 doses compared with day 0 and with MenACWY recipients.

In the case of this clone: Its target antigen remains unknown. No much larger clonotype is one base removed from it; base qualities were not supplied.

In the paper's terms, the time point label means: baseline before first vaccination. Vaccinee samples were obtained from the UK trials COV001 and COV002, which included a single-blind randomized controlled phase 2/3 trial of AZD1222 (ChAdOx1 nCoV-19) in healthy adults. For TCRbeta chain sequencing, PBMC samples were collected from trial participants at day 0 and at day 28 after the second dose. The germline V gene (reference sequence) provides CDR1 LGHDT and CDR2 YNNKEL. V drops 6 bases and J drops 3 bases, leaving 11 bases in between. Its CDR3 holds 14 amino acids, cysteine through phenylalanine. Only the CDR3 DNA is retained, 42 bases long and in frame from the first base. The CDR3 regions of human TCRbeta chains were subjected to immunosequencing. In the original analysis: TCRs in the repertoires were matched against a reference library of SARS-CoV-2-specific TCRs that had been generated with the MIRA antigen-specificity platform. Breadth meant the fraction of unique TCRs that were SARS-CoV-2-associated, whereas depth meant the fraction of total T cells that were SARS-CoV-2-associated. Using the MIRA data, each spike-specific TCR was mapped to the spike region that the TCR reacts to and placed in a CD4 or CD8 class. Log10-transformed breadth and depth values were compared by one-way ANOVA with Sidak's multiple comparisons tests. The clones in this table, taken by TCRdb from immuneACCESS, are in-frame only. Not every clone is retained; where verified, under half of the shortfall comes from an unresolved V gene, and the cause of the rest is unknown. The V and J calls and clone size are taken from that table; D and trimming were inferred from the DNA. Counted in this sample were around 200,000 clones; almost 90% of them appeared once. The ten largest make up roughly 0.49% of the sample.

This chain is built from TRBV3-1 (or the pseudogene TRBV3-2) and TRBJ1-4; a tentative D match to TRBD1 spans 6 bases. The receptor's source is an adult in good health. The sequencing here drew on peripheral blood, taken on day 0 of AZD1222 vaccination. Here is the DNA: TGTGCCAGCAGGGCAGGGGCAGCTAATGAAAAACTGTTTTTT. This yields the protein CASRAGAANEKLFF.